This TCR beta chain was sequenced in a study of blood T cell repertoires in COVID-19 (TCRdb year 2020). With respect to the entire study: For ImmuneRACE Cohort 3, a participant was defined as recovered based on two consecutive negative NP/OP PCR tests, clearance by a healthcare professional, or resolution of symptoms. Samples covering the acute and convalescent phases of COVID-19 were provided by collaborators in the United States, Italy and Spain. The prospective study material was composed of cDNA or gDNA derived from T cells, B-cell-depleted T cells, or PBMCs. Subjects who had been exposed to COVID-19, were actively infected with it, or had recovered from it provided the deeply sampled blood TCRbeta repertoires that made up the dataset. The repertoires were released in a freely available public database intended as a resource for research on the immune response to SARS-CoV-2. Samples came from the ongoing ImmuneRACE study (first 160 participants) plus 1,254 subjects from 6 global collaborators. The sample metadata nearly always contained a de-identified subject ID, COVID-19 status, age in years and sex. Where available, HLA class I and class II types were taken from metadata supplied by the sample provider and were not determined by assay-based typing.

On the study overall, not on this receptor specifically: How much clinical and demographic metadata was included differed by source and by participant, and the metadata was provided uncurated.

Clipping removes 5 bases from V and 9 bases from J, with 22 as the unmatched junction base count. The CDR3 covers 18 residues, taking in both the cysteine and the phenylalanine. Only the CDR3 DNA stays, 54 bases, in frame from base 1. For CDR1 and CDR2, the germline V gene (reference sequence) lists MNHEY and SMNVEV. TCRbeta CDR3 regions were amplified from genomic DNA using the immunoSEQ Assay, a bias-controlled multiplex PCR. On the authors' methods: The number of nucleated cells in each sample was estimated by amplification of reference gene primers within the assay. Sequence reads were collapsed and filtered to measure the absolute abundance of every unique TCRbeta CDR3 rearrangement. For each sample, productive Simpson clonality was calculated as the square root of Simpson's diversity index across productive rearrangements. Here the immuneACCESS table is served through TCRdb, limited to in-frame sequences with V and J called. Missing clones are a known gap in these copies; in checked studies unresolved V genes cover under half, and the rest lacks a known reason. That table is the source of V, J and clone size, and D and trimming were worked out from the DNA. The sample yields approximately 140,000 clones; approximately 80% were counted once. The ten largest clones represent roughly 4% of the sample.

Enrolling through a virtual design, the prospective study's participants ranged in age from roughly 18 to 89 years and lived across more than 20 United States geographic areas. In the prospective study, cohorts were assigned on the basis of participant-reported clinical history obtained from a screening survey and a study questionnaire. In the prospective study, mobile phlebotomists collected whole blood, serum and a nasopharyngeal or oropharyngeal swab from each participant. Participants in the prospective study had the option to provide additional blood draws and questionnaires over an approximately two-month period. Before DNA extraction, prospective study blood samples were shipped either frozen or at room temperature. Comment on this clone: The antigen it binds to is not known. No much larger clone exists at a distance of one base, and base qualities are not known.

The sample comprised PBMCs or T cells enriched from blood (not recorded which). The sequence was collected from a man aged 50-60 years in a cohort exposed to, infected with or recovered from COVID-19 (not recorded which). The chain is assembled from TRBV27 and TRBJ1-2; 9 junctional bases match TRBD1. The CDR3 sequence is CASSPTTGGGRAGYRYTF. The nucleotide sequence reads TGTGCCAGCAGTCCTACCACAGGGGGCGGCCGGGCTGGATATCGCTACACCTTC.